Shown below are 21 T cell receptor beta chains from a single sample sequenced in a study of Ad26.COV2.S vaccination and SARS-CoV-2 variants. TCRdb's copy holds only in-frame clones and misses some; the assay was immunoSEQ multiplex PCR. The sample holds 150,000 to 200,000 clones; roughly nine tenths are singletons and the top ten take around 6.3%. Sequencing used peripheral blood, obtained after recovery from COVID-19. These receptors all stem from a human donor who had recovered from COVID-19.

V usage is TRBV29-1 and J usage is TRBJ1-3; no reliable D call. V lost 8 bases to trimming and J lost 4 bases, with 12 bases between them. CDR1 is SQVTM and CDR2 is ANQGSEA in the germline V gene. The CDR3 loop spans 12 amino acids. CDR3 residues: CSFRTGGNTIYF. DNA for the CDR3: TGCAGCTTCCGGACGGGCGGAAACACCATATATTTT.

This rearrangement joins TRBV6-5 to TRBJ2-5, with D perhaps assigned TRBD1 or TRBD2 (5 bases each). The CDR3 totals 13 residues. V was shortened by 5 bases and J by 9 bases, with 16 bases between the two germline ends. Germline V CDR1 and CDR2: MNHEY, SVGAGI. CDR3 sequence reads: CASSRDPTQAQYF. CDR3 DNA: TGTGCCAGCAGTCGGGACCCCACCCAGGCCCAGTACTTC.

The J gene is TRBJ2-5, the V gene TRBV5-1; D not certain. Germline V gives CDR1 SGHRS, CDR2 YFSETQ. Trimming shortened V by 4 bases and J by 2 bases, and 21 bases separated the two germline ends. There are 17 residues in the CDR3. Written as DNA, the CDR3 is TGCGCCAGCAGCAATACTCCACCCACTAACCTACAAGAGACCCAGTACTTC. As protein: CASSNTPPTNLQETQYF.

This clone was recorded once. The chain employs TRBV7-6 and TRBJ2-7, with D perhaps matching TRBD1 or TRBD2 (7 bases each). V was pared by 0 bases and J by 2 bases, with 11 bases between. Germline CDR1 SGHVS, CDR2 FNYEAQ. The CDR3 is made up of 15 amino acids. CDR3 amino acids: CASSLAPGGAYEQYF. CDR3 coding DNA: TGTGCCAGCAGCTTAGCGCCAGGGGGGGCCTACGAGCAGTACTTC.

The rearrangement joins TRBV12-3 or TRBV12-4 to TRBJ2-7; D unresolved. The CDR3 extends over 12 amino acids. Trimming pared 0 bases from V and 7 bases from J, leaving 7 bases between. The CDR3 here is CASSLASREQYF. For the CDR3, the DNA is TGTGCCAGCAGTTTAGCTTCGCGGGAGCAGTACTTC.

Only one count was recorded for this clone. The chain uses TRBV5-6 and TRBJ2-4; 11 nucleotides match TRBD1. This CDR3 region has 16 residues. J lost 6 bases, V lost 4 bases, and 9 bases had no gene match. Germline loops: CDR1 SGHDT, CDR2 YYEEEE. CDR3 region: CASSLGAGTGGNIQYF. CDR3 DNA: TGTGCCAGCAGCCTCGGAGCCGGGACAGGGGGAAACATTCAGTACTTC.

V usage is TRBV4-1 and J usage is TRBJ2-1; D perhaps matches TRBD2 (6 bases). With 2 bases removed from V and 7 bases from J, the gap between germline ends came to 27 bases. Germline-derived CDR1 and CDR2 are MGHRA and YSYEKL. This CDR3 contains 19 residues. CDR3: CASSQPPGERSSAGNEQFF. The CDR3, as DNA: TGCGCCAGCAGCCAACCGCCCGGGGAGCGGTCGTCTGCGGGGAATGAGCAGTTCTTC.

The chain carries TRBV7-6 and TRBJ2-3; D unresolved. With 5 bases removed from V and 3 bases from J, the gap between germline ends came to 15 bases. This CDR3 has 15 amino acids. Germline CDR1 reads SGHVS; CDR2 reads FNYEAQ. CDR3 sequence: CASSPGLRATDTQYF. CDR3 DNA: TGTGCCAGCAGCCCCGGGCTAAGGGCTACAGATACGCAGTATTTT.

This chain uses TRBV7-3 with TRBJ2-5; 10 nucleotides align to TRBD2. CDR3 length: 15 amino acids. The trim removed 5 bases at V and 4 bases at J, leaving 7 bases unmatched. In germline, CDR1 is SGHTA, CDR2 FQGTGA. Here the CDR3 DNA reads TGTGCCAGCAGCCCCCGGCTAGCGGGAGTAGAGACCCAGTACTTC. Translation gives CASSPRLAGVETQYF. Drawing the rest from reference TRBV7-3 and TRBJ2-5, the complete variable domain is GAGVSQTPSNKVTEKGKYVELRCDPISGHTALYWYRQSLGQGPEFLIYFQGTGAADDSGLPNDRFFAVRPEGSVSTLKIQRTERGDSAVYLCASSPRLAGVETQYFGPGTRLLVL.

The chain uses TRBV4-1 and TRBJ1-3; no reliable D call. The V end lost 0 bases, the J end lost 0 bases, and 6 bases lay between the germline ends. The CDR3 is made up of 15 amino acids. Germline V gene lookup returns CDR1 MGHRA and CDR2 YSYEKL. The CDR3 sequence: CASSQEGSSGNTIYF. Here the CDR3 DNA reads TGCGCCAGCAGCCAAGAGGGGAGCTCTGGAAACACCATATATTTT.

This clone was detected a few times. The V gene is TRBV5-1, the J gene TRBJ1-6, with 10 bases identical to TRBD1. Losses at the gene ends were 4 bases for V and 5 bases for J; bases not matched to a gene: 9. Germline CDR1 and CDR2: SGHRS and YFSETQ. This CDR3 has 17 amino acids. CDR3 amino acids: CASSRVVGQGDNSPLHF. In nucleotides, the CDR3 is TGCGCCAGCAGCCGCGTTGTCGGACAGGGGGATAATTCACCCCTCCACTTT.

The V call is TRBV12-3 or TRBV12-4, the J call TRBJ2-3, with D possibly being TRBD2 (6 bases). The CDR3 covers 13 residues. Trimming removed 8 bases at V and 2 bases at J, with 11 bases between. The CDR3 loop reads CASWRDYTDTQYF. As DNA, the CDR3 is TGTGCCAGCTGGCGGGATTACACAGATACGCAGTATTTT.

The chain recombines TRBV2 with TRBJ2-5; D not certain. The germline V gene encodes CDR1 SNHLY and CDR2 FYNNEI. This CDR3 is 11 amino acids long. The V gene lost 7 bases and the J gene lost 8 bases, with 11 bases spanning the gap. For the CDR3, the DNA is TGTGCCAGCAACCCAGACCGAACCCAGTACTTC. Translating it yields CASNPDRTQYF.

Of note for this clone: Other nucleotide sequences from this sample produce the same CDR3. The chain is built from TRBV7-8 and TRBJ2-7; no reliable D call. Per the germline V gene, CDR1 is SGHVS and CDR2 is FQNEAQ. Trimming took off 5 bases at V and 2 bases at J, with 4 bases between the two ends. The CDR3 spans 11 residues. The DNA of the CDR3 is TGTGCCAGCAGCCCGGCCTACGAGCAGTACTTC. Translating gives CASSPAYEQYF.

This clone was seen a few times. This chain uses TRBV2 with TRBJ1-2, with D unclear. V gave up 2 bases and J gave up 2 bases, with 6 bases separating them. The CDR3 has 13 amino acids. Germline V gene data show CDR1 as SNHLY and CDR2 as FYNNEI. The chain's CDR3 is CASSELGNYGYTF. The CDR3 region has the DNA TGTGCCAGCAGTGAACTGGGAAACTATGGCTACACCTTC.

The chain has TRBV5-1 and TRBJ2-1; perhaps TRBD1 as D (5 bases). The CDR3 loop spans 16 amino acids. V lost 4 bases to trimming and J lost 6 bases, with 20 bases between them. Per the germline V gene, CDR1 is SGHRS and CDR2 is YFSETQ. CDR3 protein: CASSGSQGLPGNEQFF. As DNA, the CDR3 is TGCGCCAGCAGCGGGTCGCAGGGCCTCCCGGGCAATGAGCAGTTCTTC.

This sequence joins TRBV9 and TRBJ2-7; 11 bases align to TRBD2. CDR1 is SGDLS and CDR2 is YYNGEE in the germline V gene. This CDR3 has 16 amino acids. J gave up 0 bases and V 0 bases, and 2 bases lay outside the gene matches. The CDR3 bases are TGTGCCAGCAGCGTAGGTAGCGGGGGGGCCTCCTACGAGCAGTACTTC. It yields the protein CASSVGSGGASYEQYF.

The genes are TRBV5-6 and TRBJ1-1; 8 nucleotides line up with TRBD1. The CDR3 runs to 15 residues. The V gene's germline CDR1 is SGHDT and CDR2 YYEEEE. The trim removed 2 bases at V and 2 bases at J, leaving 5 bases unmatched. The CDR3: CASSFRDRINTEAFF. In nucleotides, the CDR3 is TGTGCCAGCAGCTTCCGGGACAGGATTAACACTGAAGCTTTCTTT. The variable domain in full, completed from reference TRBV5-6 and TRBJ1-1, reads DAGVTQSPTHLIKTRGQQVTLRCSPKSGHDTVSWYQQALGQGPQFIFQYYEEEERQRGNFPDRFSGHQFPNYSSELNVNALLLGDSALYLCASSFRDRINTEAFFGQGTRLTVV.

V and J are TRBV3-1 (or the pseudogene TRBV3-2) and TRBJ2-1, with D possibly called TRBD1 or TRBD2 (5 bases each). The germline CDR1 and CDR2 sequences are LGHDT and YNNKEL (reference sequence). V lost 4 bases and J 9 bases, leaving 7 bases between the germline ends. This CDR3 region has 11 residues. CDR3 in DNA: TGTGCCAGCAGCCCAGGGAGTGAGCAGTTCTTC. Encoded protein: CASSPGSEQFF.

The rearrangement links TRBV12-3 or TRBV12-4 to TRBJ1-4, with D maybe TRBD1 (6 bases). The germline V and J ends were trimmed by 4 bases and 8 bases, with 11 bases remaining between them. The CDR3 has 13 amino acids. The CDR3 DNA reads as TGTGCCAGCAGTTGGGAGGGGGAGGAAAAACTGTTTTTT. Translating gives CASSWEGEEKLFF.

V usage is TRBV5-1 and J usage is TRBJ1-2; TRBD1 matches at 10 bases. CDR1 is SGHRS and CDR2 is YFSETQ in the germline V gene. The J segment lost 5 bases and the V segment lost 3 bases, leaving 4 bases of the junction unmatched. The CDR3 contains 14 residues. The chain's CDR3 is CASSSGTGEYGYTF. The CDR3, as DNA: TGCGCCAGCAGCTCCGGGACAGGGGAATATGGCTACACCTTC.